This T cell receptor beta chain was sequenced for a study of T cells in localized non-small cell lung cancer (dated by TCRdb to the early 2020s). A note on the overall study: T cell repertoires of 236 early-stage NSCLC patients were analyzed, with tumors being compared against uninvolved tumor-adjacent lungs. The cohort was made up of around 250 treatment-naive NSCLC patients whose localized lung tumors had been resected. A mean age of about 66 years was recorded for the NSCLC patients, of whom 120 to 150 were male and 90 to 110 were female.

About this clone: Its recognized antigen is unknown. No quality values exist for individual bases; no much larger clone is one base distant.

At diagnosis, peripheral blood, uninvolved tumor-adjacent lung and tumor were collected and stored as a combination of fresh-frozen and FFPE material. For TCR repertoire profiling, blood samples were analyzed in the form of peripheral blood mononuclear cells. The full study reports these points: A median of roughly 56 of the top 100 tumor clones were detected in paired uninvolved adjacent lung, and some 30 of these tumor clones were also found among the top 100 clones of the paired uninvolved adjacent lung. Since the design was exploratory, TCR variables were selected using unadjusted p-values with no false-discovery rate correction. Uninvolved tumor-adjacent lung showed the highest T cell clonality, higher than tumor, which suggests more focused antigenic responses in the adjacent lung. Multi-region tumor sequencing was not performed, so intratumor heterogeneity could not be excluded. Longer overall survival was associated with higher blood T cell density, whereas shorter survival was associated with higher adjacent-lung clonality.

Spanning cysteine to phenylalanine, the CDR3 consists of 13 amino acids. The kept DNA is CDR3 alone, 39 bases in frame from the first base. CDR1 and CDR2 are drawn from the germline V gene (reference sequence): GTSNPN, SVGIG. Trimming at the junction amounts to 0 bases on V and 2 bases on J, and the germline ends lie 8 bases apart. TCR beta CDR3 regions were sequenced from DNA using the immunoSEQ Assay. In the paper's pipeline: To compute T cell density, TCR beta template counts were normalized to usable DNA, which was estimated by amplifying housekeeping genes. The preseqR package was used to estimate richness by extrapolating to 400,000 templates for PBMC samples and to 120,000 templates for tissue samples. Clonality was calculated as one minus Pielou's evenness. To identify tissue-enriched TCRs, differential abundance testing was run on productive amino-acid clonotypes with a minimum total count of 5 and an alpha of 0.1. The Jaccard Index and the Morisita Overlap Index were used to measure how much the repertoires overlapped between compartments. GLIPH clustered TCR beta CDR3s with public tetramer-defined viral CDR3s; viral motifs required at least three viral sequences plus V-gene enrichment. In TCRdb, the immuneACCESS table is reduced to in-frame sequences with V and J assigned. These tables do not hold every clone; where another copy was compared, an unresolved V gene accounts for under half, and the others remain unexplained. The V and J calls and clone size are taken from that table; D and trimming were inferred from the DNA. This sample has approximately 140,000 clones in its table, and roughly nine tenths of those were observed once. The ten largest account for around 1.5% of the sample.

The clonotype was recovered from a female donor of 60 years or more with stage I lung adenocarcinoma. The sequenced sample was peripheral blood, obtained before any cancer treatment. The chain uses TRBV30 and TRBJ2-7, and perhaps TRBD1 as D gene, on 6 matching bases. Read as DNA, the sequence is TGTGCCTGGAGTGTAGGGGACACCTACGAGCAGTACTTC. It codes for CAWSVGDTYEQYF.